One and the same sample provided the 11 T cell receptor beta chains below, sequenced in a study of regulatory T cells in long-lasting Graves disease. Specified time point: persistent/refractory GD, antithyroid drugs over 5 years with positive TRAb. From RNA extracted from PBMCs, the TCR library was made. Arm-PCR of CDR3 regions and iRepertoire HTBI primers were the basis on which TCR beta libraries were built. TCRdb itself ran the multiplex PCR reads through MiXCR, one entry per CDR3 protein. The sample contains 700,000 or so distinct CDR3 sequences, 30% of which appear only once. This specimen consisted of peripheral blood mononuclear cells (PBMCs), obtained when the disease was refractory, from a patient treated with antithyroid drugs. The receptors were gathered from a female donor with Graves disease.

The chain is built from TRBV15 and TRBJ1-5, with D perhaps TRBD1 (5 bases). The CDR3 is 15 residues long. V gave up 0 bases and J gave up 6 bases, with 12 bases separating them. Germline assignment: CDR1 LNHNV and CDR2 YYDKDF (reference sequence). This CDR3 is CATSRDVSGLQPQHF. The CDR3 DNA sequence: TGTGCCACCAGCAGAGATGTTTCAGGGCTTCAGCCCCAGCATTTT.

The sample holds a few counts of this clonotype. The V call is TRBV29-1, the J call TRBJ1-1; TRBD1 is a possible D gene (5 bases). CDR3 size: 14 residues. Between the trimmed V and J ends, which lost 7 bases and 1 base, there was a span of 16 bases. Germline V CDR1 and CDR2: SQVTM, ANQGSEA. The CDR3 spells CSAGDSHGNTEAFF. The CDR3 coding sequence is TGCAGCGCTGGGGACTCCCACGGGAACACTGAAGCTTTCTTT.

The chain employs TRBV20-1 and TRBJ2-7, with 10 bases lining up with TRBD2. CDR1 and CDR2 (germline): DFQATT, SNEGSKA (reference sequence). The CDR3 length is 14 residues. V gave up 6 bases and J gave up 3 bases; unmatched junction bases: 8. The CDR3 region is CSARQREGRYEQYF. DNA of the CDR3: TGCAGTGCCCGCCAGCGGGAGGGCCGCTACGAGCAGTACTTC.

This clonotype was recorded a few times. V is TRBV28 and J is TRBJ1-5; D is possibly TRBD1 (5 bases). Germline V gene data show CDR1 as MDHEN and CDR2 as SYDVKM. The CDR3 has 16 amino acids. V lost 6 bases to trimming and J lost 2 bases, with 17 bases between them. The CDR3 coding sequence is TGTGCCAGCAGCCCCAGGGCGGGACTAGGCAATCAGCCCCAGCATTTT. Its translation: CASSPRAGLGNQPQHF.

The chain links TRBV20-1 to TRBJ1-1; 7 bases line up with TRBD1. The CDR3 totals 13 residues. Germline lookup yields CDR1 DFQATT and CDR2 SNEGSKA (reference sequence). With V trimmed by 1 base and J by 4 bases, 3 bases remained unmatched. This CDR3 reads CSARVTGITEAFF. CDR3 coding DNA: TGCAGTGCTAGAGTGACAGGGATCACTGAAGCTTTCTTT.

This clonotype occurred a few times. The CDR3 DNA is TGCAGTGCCCCCGGGGACTCTGGAAACACCATATATTTT. Its protein product is CSAPGDSGNTIYF. The chain carries TRBV20-1 and TRBJ1-3; D not certain. CDR1 is DFQATT and CDR2 is SNEGSKA in the germline V gene (reference sequence). Trimming removed 6 bases at V and 0 bases at J, with 9 bases between. The CDR3 spans 13 residues.

In this sample, this clonotype turned up once. The chain uses TRBV10-3 and TRBJ1-5; D is perhaps TRBD1 (6 bases). The V gene lost 8 bases and the J gene lost 3 bases, with 14 bases spanning the gap. CDR1 is ENHRY, CDR2 SYGVKD, per germline. The CDR3 sequence is 14 residues long. CDR3 loop: CAIHSGESNQPQHF. The CDR3 nucleotides read TGTGCCATCCATTCAGGGGAGTCCAATCAGCCCCAGCATTTT.

This clonotype was observed a few times. V usage is TRBV6-2 or TRBV6-3 and J usage is TRBJ2-7; TRBD1 might be the D (6 bases). The CDR3 runs to 13 residues. V lost 7 bases and J lost 0, with 10 bases in between. Germline CDR1 and CDR2: MNHEY and SVGEGT. The CDR3 sequence is CASNNRVSYEQYF. In DNA form, the CDR3 reads TGTGCCAGCAACAACAGGGTCTCCTACGAGCAGTACTTC.

There are a few counts of this clonotype. The chain couples TRBV27 to TRBJ1-1; a possible D gene is TRBD1 (6 bases). Germline lookup yields CDR1 MNHEY and CDR2 SMNVEV (reference sequence). This CDR3 comprises 15 residues. V gave up 2 bases and J gave up 5 bases, with 15 bases separating them. CDR3 nucleotides: TGTGCCAGCAGTTTACGCGGGACAATTTTAACTGAAGCTTTCTTT. Its protein product is CASSLRGTILTEAFF.

The chain combines TRBV30 with TRBJ2-1; 7 positions agree with TRBD2. J gave up 0 bases and V 0 bases, and 2 bases lay outside the gene matches. This CDR3 has 15 amino acids. The germline V gene encodes CDR1 GTSNPN and CDR2 SVGIG (reference sequence). The CDR3 loop is CAWSVGTNSYNEQFF. The DNA for the CDR3 is TGTGCCTGGAGTGTAGGGACTAACTCCTACAATGAGCAGTTCTTC.

This chain connects TRBV25-1 to TRBJ2-7; D gene ambiguous. Trimming pared 2 bases from V and 0 bases from J, leaving 8 bases between. The CDR3 has 14 residues. Germline loops: CDR1 MGHDK, CDR2 SYGVNS. CDR3 sequence: CASSEEMGSYEQYF. CDR3 bases: TGTGCCAGCAGTGAAGAAATGGGCTCCTACGAGCAGTACTTC.